The entry that follows covers one T cell receptor beta chain sequence. The sample is drawn from a study of blood T cell repertoires in COVID-19. Study information: Specimens from acute and convalescent COVID-19 originated in the United States, Italy and Spain.

Sequencing used immunoSEQ multiplex PCR; TCRdb keeps in-frame clones, though not all of them. The profile shows 270,000 or so clones, 65% to 90% of them singletons. The V end was cut by 2 bases, the J end by 2 bases, with 13 bases between. Germline CDR1 reads KGHSH; CDR2 reads LQKENI. This CDR3 has 17 amino acids. The sequenced material came from peripheral blood. The sequence derives from a woman between 55 and 75 years old with active or convalescent COVID-19. This sequence joins TRBV18 and TRBJ2-6; possibly TRBD1 for D (6 bases). The CDR3 DNA reads TGTGCCAGCTCACCAGACCAGGGGAGACCTGGGGCCAACGTCCTGACTTTC. Translated, it gives CASSPDQGRPGANVLTF.